This entry lists 4 T cell receptor beta chains sequenced from one sample in a study of neurological immune-mediated disorders. Time point described: longitudinal time-point 3. TCRdb re-analysed the 5' RACE reads in MiXCR, keeping a single row per CDR3 protein. The sample carries roughly 45,000 distinct CDR3 sequences, approximately 13% recorded once. The sequencing input was PBMCs. The receptor set was obtained from a young man in good health.

This clonotype was detected many times. This chain connects TRBV7-9 to TRBJ2-3, with D possibly matching TRBD2 (6 bases). The CDR3 spans 13 residues. Trimming pared 6 bases from V and 5 bases from J, leaving 12 bases between. Germline V lookup: CDR1 SEHNR, CDR2 FQNEAQ (reference sequence). Written as DNA, the CDR3 is TGTGCCAGCAGTCGGTGGGGGGAAGATACGCAGTATTTT. Its protein is CASSRWGEDTQYF.

As concerns this clonotype: A much bigger clone sits one base away, suggesting this may be a read error. The genes are TRBV20-1 and TRBJ1-6; 7 bases align to TRBD1. The junction had 17 bases not matched to a gene; V was cut back by 4 bases and J by 8 bases. Germline values: CDR1 DFQATT, CDR2 SNEGSKA (reference sequence). The CDR3 is made up of 17 amino acids. The CDR3 loop reads CSAIDPRQGKWDSPLHF. The CDR3 region has the DNA TGCAGTGCTATAGATCCGAGACAGGGAAAGTGGGATTCACCCCTCCACTTT.

This clonotype was counted many times. The chain has TRBV12-3 or TRBV12-4 and TRBJ2-2, with D hard to call. V dropped 3 bases and J dropped 6 bases, with 8 bases sitting between them. The CDR3 consists of 13 residues. CDR3 nucleotides: TGTGCCAGCAGTTTTGGGTTCCCCGGGGAGCTGTTTTTT. Protein product: CASSFGFPGELFF.

The V gene is TRBV27, the J gene TRBJ1-4, with a tentative D call TRBD1 (6 bases). There are 18 residues in the CDR3. Germline CDR1 and CDR2: MNHEY and SMNVEV (reference sequence). CDR3 sequence reads: CNSSSWTESDRFNEKLFF. The CDR3 region has the DNA TGTAACAGCAGTTCATGGACAGAGTCGGACCGATTTAATGAAAAACTGTTTTTT.